Listed below are T cell receptor beta chains from one sample, sequenced in a study of blood T cells in healthy people across ages. TCRdb passed the 5' RACE reads through MiXCR, listing each CDR3 protein once. The sample has 650,000 to 900,000 distinct CDR3 sequences; less than 80% are singletons. Sequencing used blood. The source of these receptors is a man in his thirties or forties in good health. CDR3s include the opening cysteine and the closing phenylalanine or tryptophan. Fields, in order: V gene, D gene, clone size, J gene, CDR3 protein, CDR3 DNA. A D gene is named only where the DNA matches it firmly. The size field is filled for only some rows; it gives once, few, many or a size class.

V gene: TRBV30
D gene: NA
clone size: NA
J gene: TRBJ2-4
CDR3 protein: CAWSVKGSYGQYF
CDR3 DNA: TGTGCCTGGAGTGTAAAAGGGTCCTACGGGCAGTACTTC

V gene: TRBV12-3/TRBV12-4
D gene: NA
clone size: NA
J gene: TRBJ1-5
CDR3 protein: CASTIRIEGGSSNQPQHF
CDR3 DNA: TGTGCCAGCACAATAAGAATTGAAGGGGGAAGTAGCAATCAGCCCCAGCATTTT

V gene: TRBV5-1
D gene: TRBD2
clone size: NA
J gene: TRBJ2-5
CDR3 protein: CASSPRLAGSETQYF
CDR3 DNA: TGCGCCAGCAGCCCCAGACTAGCGGGGTCGGAGACCCAGTACTTC

V gene: TRBV7-2
D gene: TRBD1
clone size: NA
J gene: TRBJ2-7
CDR3 protein: CASSFRTGGAYEQYF
CDR3 DNA: TGTGCCAGCAGCTTCCGGACAGGGGGGGCTTACGAGCAGTACTTC

V gene: TRBV25-1
D gene: NA
clone size: once
J gene: TRBJ1-2
CDR3 protein: CASSPIGALGYGYTF
CDR3 DNA: TGTGCCAGCTCCCCTATTGGCGCCCTAGGCTATGGCTACACCTTC

V gene: TRBV7-9
D gene: TRBD2
clone size: once
J gene: TRBJ2-7
CDR3 protein: CASSSPGGSYNEQYF
CDR3 DNA: TGTGCCAGCAGCTCCCCCGGGGGGTCCTACAATGAGCAGTACTTC

V gene: TRBV20-1
D gene: TRBD1
clone size: NA
J gene: TRBJ1-6
CDR3 protein: CSASGQGLGSPLHF
CDR3 DNA: TGCAGTGCTAGTGGACAGGGTTTAGGATCACCCCTCCACTTT

V gene: TRBV29-1
D gene: TRBD1
clone size: NA
J gene: TRBJ2-3
CDR3 protein: CSVARDSTSTDTQYF
CDR3 DNA: TGCAGCGTGGCTCGGGACAGTACTAGCACAGATACGCAGTATTTT

V gene: TRBV20-1
D gene: TRBD1
clone size: NA
J gene: TRBJ2-1
CDR3 protein: CSAQDRGKSSYNEQFF
CDR3 DNA: TGCAGTGCGCAGGACAGGGGCAAAAGCTCCTACAATGAGCAGTTCTTC

V gene: TRBV5-6
D gene: TRBD1
clone size: many
J gene: TRBJ2-7
CDR3 protein: CASSLDRTGEYEQYF
CDR3 DNA: TGTGCCAGCAGCTTGGATCGGACAGGGGAATACGAGCAGTACTTC

V gene: TRBV28
D gene: NA
clone size: NA
J gene: TRBJ1-2
CDR3 protein: CASSSGRRDGYTF
CDR3 DNA: TGTGCCAGCAGCTCAGGACGGAGGGATGGCTACACCTTC

V gene: TRBV10-3
D gene: NA
clone size: NA
J gene: TRBJ1-2
CDR3 protein: CAISETLGQMEGYTF
CDR3 DNA: TGTGCCATCAGTGAAACTTTGGGGCAGATGGAGGGCTACACCTTC

V gene: TRBV7-2
D gene: TRBD2
clone size: NA
J gene: TRBJ2-3
CDR3 protein: CASSPRTSGGAGTQYF
CDR3 DNA: TGTGCCAGCAGCCCGAGGACTAGCGGGGGGGCCGGTACGCAGTATTTT

V gene: TRBV20-1
D gene: NA
clone size: NA
J gene: TRBJ2-7
CDR3 protein: CSAHPPGAGYEQYF
CDR3 DNA: TGCAGTGCCCATCCCCCAGGGGCTGGGTACGAGCAGTACTTC

V gene: TRBV10-3
D gene: TRBD1
clone size: NA
J gene: TRBJ2-1
CDR3 protein: CATRDSHYNEQFF
CDR3 DNA: TGTGCCACCCGGGACAGTCACTACAATGAGCAGTTCTTC

V gene: TRBV5-5
D gene: NA
clone size: few
J gene: TRBJ2-3
CDR3 protein: CASSLNTGSTDTQYF
CDR3 DNA: TGTGCCAGCAGCTTAAATACGGGGAGCACAGATACGCAGTATTTT

V gene: TRBV27
D gene: TRBD2
clone size: NA
J gene: TRBJ2-1
CDR3 protein: CASQLGASGGAKGEQFF
CDR3 DNA: TGTGCCAGCCAATTGGGGGCTAGCGGGGGGGCGAAGGGTGAGCAGTTCTTC

V gene: TRBV7-6
D gene: TRBD2
clone size: NA
J gene: TRBJ2-7
CDR3 protein: CASTLSGGLDEQYF
CDR3 DNA: TGTGCCAGCACCCTAAGCGGGGGGCTGGACGAGCAGTACTTC

V gene: TRBV7-2
D gene: NA
clone size: NA
J gene: TRBJ1-2
CDR3 protein: CASSTTTRARNYGYTF
CDR3 DNA: TGTGCCAGCAGCACCACCACCAGGGCCCGAAACTATGGCTACACCTTC

V gene: TRBV5-5
D gene: TRBD1
clone size: few
J gene: TRBJ1-2
CDR3 protein: CASSWRDRQLYGYTF
CDR3 DNA: TGTGCCAGCAGCTGGAGGGACAGGCAGCTCTATGGCTACACCTTC

V gene: TRBV20-1
D gene: NA
clone size: NA
J gene: TRBJ2-1
CDR3 protein: CSARDGPVSYNEQFF
CDR3 DNA: TGCAGTGCTAGAGATGGCCCGGTCTCCTACAATGAGCAGTTCTTC

V gene: TRBV20-1
D gene: NA
clone size: NA
J gene: TRBJ2-5
CDR3 protein: CSAPIQETQYF
CDR3 DNA: TGCAGTGCCCCAATCCAAGAGACCCAGTACTTC

V gene: TRBV20-1
D gene: TRBD2
clone size: NA
J gene: TRBJ2-1
CDR3 protein: CSATIAGAANEQFF
CDR3 DNA: TGCAGTGCAACAATAGCGGGGGCCGCCAATGAGCAGTTCTTC

V gene: TRBV10-3
D gene: NA
clone size: once
J gene: TRBJ1-5
CDR3 protein: CAIMAAQGSNQPQHF
CDR3 DNA: TGTGCCATCATGGCAGCCCAAGGAAGCAATCAGCCCCAGCATTTT

V gene: TRBV27
D gene: TRBD2
clone size: once
J gene: TRBJ2-1
CDR3 protein: CASSRFSGLANEQFF
CDR3 DNA: TGTGCCAGCAGTAGGTTTTCGGGACTAGCCAATGAGCAGTTCTTC